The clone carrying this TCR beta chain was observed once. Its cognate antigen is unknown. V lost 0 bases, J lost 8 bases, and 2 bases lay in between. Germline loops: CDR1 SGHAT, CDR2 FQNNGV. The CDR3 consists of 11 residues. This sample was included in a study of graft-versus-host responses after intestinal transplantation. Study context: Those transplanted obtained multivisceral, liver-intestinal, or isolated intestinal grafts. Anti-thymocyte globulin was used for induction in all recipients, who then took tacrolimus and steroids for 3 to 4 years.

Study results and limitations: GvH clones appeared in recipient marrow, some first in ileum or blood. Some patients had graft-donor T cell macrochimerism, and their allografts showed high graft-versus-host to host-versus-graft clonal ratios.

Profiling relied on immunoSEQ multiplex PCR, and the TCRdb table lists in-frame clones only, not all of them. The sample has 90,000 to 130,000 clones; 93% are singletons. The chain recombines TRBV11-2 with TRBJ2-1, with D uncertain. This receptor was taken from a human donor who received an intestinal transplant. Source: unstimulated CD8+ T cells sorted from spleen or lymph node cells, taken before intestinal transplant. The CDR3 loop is CASSLEDEQFF. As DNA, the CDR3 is TGTGCCAGCAGCTTAGAAGATGAGCAGTTCTTC.